Below are 13 T cell receptor beta chains sequenced from a single sample in a study of T cell repertoires in ileal Crohn's disease (dated by TCRdb to the late 2010s). The library was made by the immunoSEQ multiplex PCR assay. TCRdb carries this immuneACCESS record with in-frame sequences only. Its versions omit some clonotypes, under half of them owing to an unresolved V gene in the studies checked, with the rest unexplained. The sample table records roughly 16,000 clones; 92% of these occur just once. The ten largest clones add up to approximately 7.1% of the sample. The time point label for this specimen denotes: inflamed ileum from the surgical specimen. Sequenced input: ileal tissue. The receptor set was obtained from an adult with Crohn's disease.

The chain employs TRBV27 and TRBJ2-3; D gene unclear. Germline CDR1 reads MNHEY; CDR2 reads SMNVEV (reference sequence). Trimming removed 3 bases from V and 1 base from J, with 11 bases in between. The CDR3 length is 15 residues. The CDR3 is CASSFRLVGTDTQYF. CDR3 bases: TGTGCCAGCAGTTTTCGGTTGGTCGGCACAGATACGCAGTATTTT.

The J gene is TRBJ2-5, the V gene TRBV4-2, with 7 positions matching TRBD2. This CDR3 region has 14 residues. The V segment lost 3 bases and the J segment 2 bases; nucleotides outside the gene matches: 3. Germline V lookup: CDR1 LGHNA, CDR2 YNFKEQ. CDR3 bases: TGTGCCAGCAGCCAGTTCGGGGGGCAAGAGACCCAGTACTTC. Its protein is CASSQFGGQETQYF.

The V call is TRBV5-4, the J call TRBJ2-7; 7 bases agree with TRBD2. Germline CDR1 is SGHNT and CDR2 is YYREEE (reference sequence). Losses at the gene ends were 1 base for V and 7 bases for J; bases not matched to a gene: 2. The CDR3 length is 12 residues. The CDR3 bases are TGTGCCAGCAGCTTGTACGGGGGGGAGCAGTACTTC. This sequence encodes CASSLYGGEQYF.

This chain joins TRBV6-5 and TRBJ2-3; the D is unclear. Germline lookup yields CDR1 MNHEY and CDR2 SVGAGI. V was pared by 2 bases and J by 4 bases, with 7 bases between. The CDR3 loop spans 13 amino acids. CDR3: CASSYPGADTQYF. The CDR3 DNA follows: TGTGCCAGCAGTTACCCTGGGGCAGATACGCAGTATTTT.

This sequence joins TRBV7-4 and TRBJ1-5; the match to TRBD1 covers 9 bases. This CDR3 has 16 residues. Unmatched junction bases numbered 10, after V lost 5 bases and J lost 5 bases. Per the germline V gene, CDR1 is SGHVT and CDR2 is SQSDAQ. The CDR3 DNA follows: TGTGCCAGCAGCCCCGGGACAGGGCCCTTGCATCAGCCCCAGCATTTT. It specifies CASSPGTGPLHQPQHF. The complete variable domain, with remaining parts taken from reference TRBV7-4 and TRBJ1-5, reads GAGVSQSPRYKVAKRGRDVALRCDSISGHVTLYWYRQTLGQGSEVLTYSQSDAQRDKSGRPSGRFSAERPERSVSTLKIQRTEQGDSAVYLCASSPGTGPLHQPQHFGDGTRLSIL.

This chain connects TRBV19 to TRBJ2-4, with 9 bases identical to TRBD1. Germline lookup yields CDR1 LNHDA and CDR2 SQIVND (reference sequence). J was trimmed by 10 bases and V by 3 bases; bases with no gene match: 13. The length of the CDR3 is 16 residues. CDR3: CASSIRPTGGEGIQYF. The CDR3 DNA is TGTGCCAGTAGTATTAGGCCGACAGGGGGGGAAGGAATTCAGTACTTC.

V gene TRBV18 combines with J gene TRBJ2-7, with 9 bases that match TRBD2. Germline CDR1 KGHSH, CDR2 LQKENI. This CDR3 comprises 14 residues. V shed 3 bases, J shed 5 bases, and the junction held 5 bases outside the gene matches. The CDR3 loop reads CASSPLAGSHEQYF. The CDR3 bases are TGTGCCAGCTCACCTCTAGCGGGGAGCCACGAGCAGTACTTC.

V and J are TRBV5-1 and TRBJ1-1, with D hard to call. The CDR3 length is 14 residues. The V end lost 3 bases, the J end lost 5 bases, and 14 bases lay between the germline ends. Per germline, CDR1 SGHRS and CDR2 YFSETQ. The CDR3 here is CASSSAGEGTEAFF. CDR3 DNA: TGCGCCAGCAGCTCGGCCGGGGAAGGGACTGAAGCTTTCTTT.

This clone has a single count. This chain links TRBV4-1 with TRBJ1-2, with D hard to call. This CDR3 has 12 residues. V lost 1 base, J lost 8 bases, and 8 bases lay in between. The germline V gene encodes CDR1 MGHRA and CDR2 YSYEKL. CDR3 DNA: TGCGCCAGCAGCCAAGCGGTCGGCGGCTACACCTTC. Translating it yields CASSQAVGGYTF.

The chain joins TRBV5-1 to TRBJ2-5; D is unclear. V was cut by 4 bases and J by 5 bases, with 9 bases left in between. The germline gives CDR1 SGHRS, CDR2 YFSETQ. The length of the CDR3 is 12 residues. The CDR3 protein is CASSEAGETQYF. DNA for the CDR3: TGCGCCAGCAGCGAAGCTGGGGAGACCCAGTACTTC.

The genes are TRBV10-3 and TRBJ2-2; D not certain. The V end lost 5 bases, the J end lost 3 bases, and 13 bases lay between the germline ends. The CDR3 runs 15 residues. In germline, CDR1 is ENHRY, CDR2 SYGVKD. The CDR3 sequence: CAISYSSMDTGELFF. CDR3 bases: TGTGCCATCAGTTACAGCTCTATGGACACCGGGGAGCTGTTTTTT.

V usage is TRBV20-1 and J usage is TRBJ2-1, with D possibly being TRBD1 (6 bases). Between the trimmed V and J ends, which lost 6 bases and 12 bases, there was a span of 12 bases. Germline V gene sequence: CDR1 DFQATT, CDR2 SNEGSKA (reference sequence). The CDR3 is made up of 10 amino acids. The CDR3 loop reads CSASLRGQFF. The CDR3 nucleotides are TGCAGTGCCAGCCTCAGGGGGCAGTTCTTC.

Here the CDR3 DNA reads TGTGCCAGCAGTGATGCGTCCAACAGGCTCTATGGCTACACCTTC. Protein: CASSDASNRLYGYTF. V usage is TRBV6-1 and J usage is TRBJ1-2; a weak D match, TRBD1 (5 bases). Germline CDR1 MNHNS, CDR2 SASEGT. V was shortened by 3 bases and J by 4 bases, with 15 bases between the two germline ends. The CDR3 runs to 15 residues.